This entry describes one T cell receptor (beta chain). The CDR3 runs to 14 residues. Trimming at V came to 4 bases and at J to 4 bases, leaving 7 bases not matched to a gene. CDR1 SGHTA and CDR2 FQGNSA come from the germline V gene. This entry is derived from a study of blood T cell repertoires in COVID-19. Sequencing was performed with immunoSEQ multiplex PCR; in TCRdb, only in-frame clones are kept and a portion is missing. Of just over 300,000 clones in the sample, around 91% were seen once. The specimen was PBMCs or T cells enriched from blood (not recorded which). This sequence was found in a woman between 35 and 50 years old who had recovered from COVID-19. The chain is built from TRBV7-2 and TRBJ2-7; 7 nucleotides agree with TRBD1. The CDR3 loop reads CASSSAGGAYEQYF. The CDR3 coding sequence is TGTGCCAGCAGCTCGGCAGGGGGTGCTTACGAGCAGTACTTC.